This passage covers 18 T cell receptor beta chains from one sample sequenced in a study of regulatory T cells in long-lasting Graves disease. Specified time point: newly diagnosed GD, antithyroid drugs for less than 3 months. Extracted PBMC RNA gave rise to the TCR library. CDR3-region Arm-PCR and iRepertoire HTBI primers produced the TCR beta libraries. MiXCR, run by TCRdb on the multiplex PCR reads, gives a single entry per CDR3 protein. The sample consists of about 620,000 distinct CDR3 sequences, approximately 15% of them appearing once. A further study also used this sample, focusing on T cells in Graves' hyperthyroidism and ophthalmopathy.

The sample was peripheral blood mononuclear cells (PBMCs), taken at new diagnosis, from a patient treated with antithyroid drugs. The receptors stem from a woman aged 30 to 39 with Graves disease.

This clonotype occurred a few times. DNA of the CDR3: TGTGCCAGCAGTTTAAGGGGGGCGGGCTTAGGGGTCAACACCATATATTTT. Its translation: CASSLRGAGLGVNTIYF. The chain has TRBV12-3 or TRBV12-4 and TRBJ1-3; possibly TRBD1 for D (6 bases). This CDR3 spans 17 amino acids. V was trimmed by 2 bases and J by 7 bases, leaving 21 bases between them.

This clonotype was seen many times. V gene TRBV27 combines with J gene TRBJ1-1; a weak D match, TRBD1 (6 bases). Trimming cost V 6 bases and J 1 base, with 15 bases left between them. The CDR3 is 15 residues long. CDR1 and CDR2 from the germline V gene are MNHEY and SMNVEV (reference sequence). The CDR3 coding sequence is TGTGCCAGCAGGGGTGCTTGGACAGCGAACACTGAAGCTTTCTTT. This encodes CASRGAWTANTEAFF.

This clonotype was observed at least ten times. The chain links TRBV2 to TRBJ1-1; 8 bases match TRBD1. V shed 6 bases and J 2 bases; nucleotides not matched to a gene: 2. This CDR3 is built from 13 residues. The germline V gene has CDR1 SNHLY and CDR2 FYNNEI. This CDR3 is CASSDRGNTEAFF. In nucleotides, the CDR3 is TGTGCCAGCAGCGACAGGGGCAACACTGAAGCTTTCTTT.

In this sample, this clonotype turned up many times. The V and J genes are TRBV19 and TRBJ2-7; the D is unclear. This CDR3 spans 17 amino acids. The germline V gene encodes CDR1 LNHDA and CDR2 SQIVND (reference sequence). With 4 bases removed from V and 2 bases from J, the gap between germline ends came to 21 bases. The CDR3 DNA follows: TGTGCCAGTAGTAACCCGTCGGGCAGTTCATTCGCCTACGAGCAGTACTTC. Protein product: CASSNPSGSSFAYEQYF.

This clonotype was observed at least ten times. V is TRBV11-2 and J is TRBJ2-7; D is ambiguous. Deletions cut 5 bases from V and 1 base from J, with 12 bases between. CDR3 length: 14 amino acids. From germline, CDR1 is SGHAT and CDR2 FQNNGV. CDR3: CASSLDRRSYEQYF. The CDR3 coding sequence is TGTGCCAGCAGCCTGGATAGAAGATCCTACGAGCAGTACTTC. The full variable domain, its missing parts supplied by reference TRBV11-2 and TRBJ2-7, is EAGVAQSPRYKIIEKRQSVAFWCNPISGHATLYWYQQILGQGPKLLIQFQNNGVVDDSQLPKDRFSAERLKGVDSTLKIQPAKLEDSAVYLCASSLDRRSYEQYFGPGTRLTVT.

This clonotype came up many times. The chain recombines TRBV7-3 with TRBJ1-2, with D perhaps TRBD1 (6 bases). CDR3 length: 14 amino acids. Germline assignment: CDR1 SGHTA and CDR2 FQGTGA. The V gene lost 3 bases and the J gene lost 6 bases, with 14 bases spanning the gap. CDR3 DNA: TGTGCCAGCAGCTTCACAGGGTTGGCTGATGGCTACACCTTC. Encoded protein: CASSFTGLADGYTF.

In nucleotides, the CDR3 is TGCAGTGCTTGTATCCGGGTAGGGGAGACCCAGTACTTC. It yields the protein CSACIRVGETQYF. This chain links TRBV20-1 with TRBJ2-5; D is unclear. The CDR3 contains 13 residues. Deletions cut 5 bases from V and 5 bases from J, with 15 bases between. Germline loops: CDR1 DFQATT, CDR2 SNEGSKA (reference sequence).

V gene TRBV4-1 combines with J gene TRBJ1-5; the D is unclear. Trimming left V 0 bases short and J 0 bases short, with 12 bases between. The CDR3 has 17 residues. Germline V gene data show CDR1 as MGHRA and CDR2 as YSYEKL. The CDR3 reads CASSQEGIQFSNQPQHF. DNA for the CDR3: TGCGCCAGCAGCCAAGAAGGGATACAATTTAGCAATCAGCCCCAGCATTTT.

This rearrangement joins TRBV6-1 to TRBJ1-2; tentatively, D is TRBD1 (5 bases). V was cut by 9 bases and J by 8 bases, with 19 bases left in between. CDR1 and CDR2 (germline): MNHNS, SASEGT. The CDR3 covers 13 residues. DNA of the CDR3: TGTGCCAGTCGTCCGACAGTCGGGTCCGGCTACACCTTC. Protein product: CASRPTVGSGYTF.

This clonotype turned up a few times. The genes are TRBV20-1 and TRBJ2-1; possible D gene TRBD2, 6 bases. Germline CDR1 and CDR2: DFQATT and SNEGSKA (reference sequence). There are 12 residues in the CDR3. Deletions cut 5 bases from V and 10 bases from J, with 15 bases between. CDR3 nucleotide sequence: TGCAGTGCTCGTGGTCCAGCGGGCGAGCAGTTCTTC. Translated, it gives CSARGPAGEQFF.

The chain employs TRBV20-1 and TRBJ1-2, with a weak D call TRBD1 (6 bases). Trimming took 5 bases from V and 2 from J, leaving 15 bases between them. Germline-derived CDR1 and CDR2 are DFQATT and SNEGSKA (reference sequence). The CDR3 totals 14 residues. CDR3 DNA sequence: TGCAGTGCTGGCGGGGGGGCGCAAAACTATGGCTACACCTTC. Translated: CSAGGGAQNYGYTF.

This clonotype has only a few counts. The V call is TRBV10-3, the J call TRBJ2-7; D is ambiguous. CDR3 length equals 13 residues. The ends were cut back, 6 bases at V and 1 base at J, with 10 bases in the middle. Germline CDR1 reads ENHRY; CDR2 reads SYGVKD. CDR3: CAISPKVSYEQYF. The CDR3 DNA reads TGTGCCATCAGCCCGAAAGTATCCTACGAGCAGTACTTC.

V and J are TRBV27 and TRBJ2-7; D call uncertain. CDR1 MNHEY and CDR2 SMNVEV come from the germline V gene (reference sequence). The CDR3 has 14 residues. Trimming pared 0 bases from V and 4 bases from J, leaving 10 bases between. The CDR3 DNA is TGTGCCAGCAGTTTATCGAATGTCCCGTACGAGCAGTACTTC. Its translation: CASSLSNVPYEQYF.

V usage is TRBV28 and J usage is TRBJ2-7; 9 bases fit TRBD2. J lost 3 bases, V lost 1 base, and 4 bases had no gene match. This CDR3 region has 15 residues. Germline V gene data show CDR1 as MDHEN and CDR2 as SYDVKM. The CDR3 region is CASSLYGTSNYEQYF. The CDR3 DNA sequence: TGTGCCAGCAGTTTATACGGGACTAGCAACTACGAGCAGTACTTC.

This clonotype was counted ten times or more. The chain joins TRBV6-9 to TRBJ2-1; a weak D match, TRBD2 (5 bases). Between the trimmed V and J ends, which lost 4 bases and 8 bases, there was a span of 18 bases. Germline values: CDR1 MNHGY, CDR2 SVAAGI. This CDR3 contains 15 residues. The CDR3 spells CASSSPGNIGDEQFF. The CDR3 bases are TGTGCCAGCAGTTCTCCCGGGAACATAGGCGATGAGCAGTTCTTC.

This clonotype was observed a handful of times. This chain joins TRBV18 and TRBJ2-7, with D possibly matching TRBD2 (5 bases). CDR1 is KGHSH, CDR2 LQKENI, per germline. The CDR3 contains 15 residues. Trimming took 0 bases from V and 4 from J, leaving 13 bases between them. CDR3 bases: TGTGCCAGCTCACCACCGGGAGCCCAAATATACGAGCAGTACTTC. Its protein product is CASSPPGAQIYEQYF.

The chain combines TRBV27 with TRBJ2-3; 9 nucleotides match TRBD2. The last part of the DNA fits TRBJ2-7 better; the J call may be wrong. The germline V gene has CDR1 MNHEY and CDR2 SMNVEV (reference sequence). The CDR3 has 14 amino acids. DNA of the CDR3: TGTGCCAGCAGTTCCCAGCGGGAGGTGTACGAGCAGTACTTC. Encoded protein: CASSSQREVYEQYF.

The V and J genes are TRBV27 and TRBJ1-6; no definite D call. The CDR3 has 16 residues. Germline loops: CDR1 MNHEY, CDR2 SMNVEV (reference sequence). V lost 2 bases and J lost 4, with 12 bases in between. CDR3 nucleotides: TGTGCCAGCAGTTTAAGCCGGGTTTTATATAATTCACCCCTCCACTTT. It is translated as CASSLSRVLYNSPLHF.